These 11 T cell receptor beta chains share one sample of origin, sequenced in a study of preoperative IRX-2 immunotherapy in early breast cancer. Treatment here: preoperative locoregional IRX-2 cytokine immunotherapy. The protocol was immunoSEQ multiplex PCR, while the TCRdb copy is restricted to in-frame clones and leaves out a portion. The data hold 60,000 or so clones, with roughly 94% observed a single time. This specimen was taken from a patient treated with IRX-2 immunotherapy. These receptors all come from a human donor with breast cancer.

This clone occurred a few times. The chain is built from TRBV7-3 and TRBJ1-6; weak D call: TRBD1 (5 bases). The CDR3 contains 14 residues. V was cut by 2 bases and J by 6 bases, with 8 bases left in between. Germline V gene lookup returns CDR1 SGHTA and CDR2 FQGTGA. As DNA, the CDR3 is TGTGCCAGCAGCTTATCCGGGGCTAATTCACCCCTCCACTTT. It is translated as CASSLSGANSPLHF. The whole variable domain, remainder taken from reference TRBV7-3 and TRBJ1-6, is GAGVSQTPSNKVTEKGKYVELRCDPISGHTALYWYRQSLGQGPEFLIYFQGTGAADDSGLPNDRFFAVRPEGSVSTLKIQRTERGDSAVYLCASSLSGANSPLHFGNGTRLTVT.

The chain is built from TRBV19 and TRBJ1-3; D gene uncertain. The ends were cut back, 1 base at V and 9 bases at J, with 19 bases in the middle. The CDR3 spans 16 residues. Per germline, CDR1 LNHDA and CDR2 SQIVND (reference sequence). The CDR3 sequence is CASSIGVRIPRGTIYF. The DNA of the CDR3 is TGTGCCAGTAGTATAGGAGTTCGGATCCCGCGGGGCACCATATATTTT.

The chain recombines TRBV4-1 with TRBJ2-5, with 15 nucleotides matching TRBD2. CDR1 is MGHRA and CDR2 is YSYEKL in the germline V gene. Losses at the gene ends were 2 bases for V and 5 bases for J; bases not matched to a gene: 12. This CDR3 contains 19 residues. CDR3 nucleotides: TGCGCCAGCAGCCAACAACCGGGACTAGCGGGGGGTCGGAAGGAGACCCAGTACTTC. Translating gives CASSQQPGLAGGRKETQYF.

This chain links TRBV4-1 with TRBJ2-2; 11 bases fit TRBD2. This CDR3 contains 19 residues. J was trimmed by 5 bases and V by 0 bases; bases with no gene match: 11. Germline V gives CDR1 MGHRA, CDR2 YSYEKL. CDR3 DNA sequence: TGCGCCAGCAGCCAAGATCCGCGACTAGCGGGAAGTGGGACCGGGGAGCTGTTTTTT. This gives the protein CASSQDPRLAGSGTGELFF.

The rearrangement uses TRBV11-2 and TRBJ2-1; weak D call: TRBD1 (6 bases). Trimming removed 7 bases at V and 7 bases at J, with 14 bases between. Per germline, CDR1 SGHAT and CDR2 FQNNGV. This CDR3 contains 13 residues. The CDR3 loop reads CASTLGTWNEQFF. CDR3 coding DNA: TGTGCCAGCACCCTAGGGACATGGAATGAGCAGTTCTTC.

The chain has TRBV7-2 and TRBJ1-5, with 7 bases fitting TRBD1. Germline V gene data show CDR1 as SGHTA and CDR2 as FQGNSA. This CDR3 has 15 amino acids. J lost 10 bases, V lost 0 bases, and 9 bases had no gene match. The CDR3 protein is CASSLAHLDRAPQHF. CDR3 nucleotide sequence: TGTGCCAGCAGCTTAGCGCATCTAGACAGGGCTCCCCAGCATTTT.

In this sample, this clone turned up once. V usage is TRBV13 and J usage is TRBJ1-3; D gene unclear. Trimming took 1 base from V and 0 from J, leaving 10 bases between them. Germline lookup yields CDR1 PRHDT and CDR2 FYEKMQ (reference sequence). The CDR3 covers 16 residues. Here the CDR3 reads CASSLAADGSGNTIYF. For the CDR3, the DNA is TGTGCCAGCAGCTTAGCGGCAGATGGCTCTGGAAACACCATATATTTT.

The CDR3 loop is CASSQARGLETQYF. CDR3 in DNA: TGTGCCAGCAGCCAAGCCCGGGGGCTGGAGACCCAGTACTTC. The chain recombines TRBV7-9 with TRBJ2-5; D might be TRBD1 or TRBD2, each matching 6 bases. The ends were cut back, 5 bases at V and 5 bases at J, with 15 bases in the middle. The germline V gene has CDR1 SEHNR and CDR2 FQNEAQ (reference sequence). The CDR3 covers 14 residues.

DNA of the CDR3: TGCGCCAGCGAGGACAGGGTCATGGCCACTGAAGCTTTCTTT. It translates to CASEDRVMATEAFF. J is TRBJ1-1 and V is TRBV10-2; TRBD1 matches 8 bases. This CDR3 is 14 amino acids long. CDR1 and CDR2 (germline): WSHSY, SAAADI. Trimming at V came to 8 bases and at J to 4 bases, leaving 9 bases not matched to a gene.

The V gene is TRBV30, the J gene TRBJ1-4, with D unclear. V lost 2 bases and J lost 8, with 21 bases in between. This CDR3 spans 16 amino acids. Looked up from germline, CDR1 is GTSNPN and CDR2 is SVGIG (reference sequence). CDR3 sequence: CAWSLNMWTRGEKLFF. DNA for the CDR3: TGTGCCTGGAGTTTAAATATGTGGACGAGAGGAGAAAAACTGTTTTTT.

V usage is TRBV18 and J usage is TRBJ1-2; 8 bases are shared with TRBD1. The CDR3 is 14 amino acids. Losses at the gene ends were 3 bases for V and 4 bases for J; bases not matched to a gene: 4. Germline V gene sequence: CDR1 KGHSH, CDR2 LQKENI. The CDR3 DNA reads as TGTGCCAGCTCACCCGGACAGGGTACCTATGGCTACACCTTC. It codes for CASSPGQGTYGYTF.